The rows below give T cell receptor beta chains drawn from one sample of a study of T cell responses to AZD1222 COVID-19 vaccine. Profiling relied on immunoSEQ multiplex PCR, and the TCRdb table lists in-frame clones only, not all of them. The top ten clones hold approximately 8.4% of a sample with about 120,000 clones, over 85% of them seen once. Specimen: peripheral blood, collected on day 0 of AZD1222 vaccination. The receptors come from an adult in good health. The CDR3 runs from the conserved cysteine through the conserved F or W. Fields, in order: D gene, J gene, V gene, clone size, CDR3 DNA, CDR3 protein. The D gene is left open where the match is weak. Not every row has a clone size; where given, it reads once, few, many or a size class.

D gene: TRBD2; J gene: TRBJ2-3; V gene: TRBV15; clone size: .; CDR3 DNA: TGTGCCACCAGCAGAGTACGTAGTAGCGGGGGGGTAAGAGATACGCAGTATTTT; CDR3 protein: CATSRVRSSGGVRDTQYF
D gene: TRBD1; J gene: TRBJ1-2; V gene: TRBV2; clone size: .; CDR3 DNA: TGTGCCAGCCTTCTACAGGGGGCTAACTATGGCTACACCTTC; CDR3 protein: CASLLQGANYGYTF
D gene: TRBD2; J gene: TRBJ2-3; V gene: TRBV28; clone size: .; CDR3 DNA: TGTGCCAGCAGTTTGGGCCTAGCGGGGGTGAGCACAGATACGCAGTATTTT; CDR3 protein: CASSLGLAGVSTDTQYF
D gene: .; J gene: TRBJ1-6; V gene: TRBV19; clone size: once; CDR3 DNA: TGTGCCAGTAGTACCGGAGGACAGAGTTTTCCCCTCCACTTT; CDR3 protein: CASSTGGQSFPLHF
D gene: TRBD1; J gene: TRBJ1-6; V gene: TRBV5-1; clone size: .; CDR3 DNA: TGCGCCAGCAGCTTGACGACAGGGGGCGATTCACCCCTCCACTTT; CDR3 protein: CASSLTTGGDSPLHF
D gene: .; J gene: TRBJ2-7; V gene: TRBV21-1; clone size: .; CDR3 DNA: TGTGCCAGCAGCAAAGGCCCTGCTTCCTACGAGCAGTACTTC; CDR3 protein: CASSKGPASYEQYF
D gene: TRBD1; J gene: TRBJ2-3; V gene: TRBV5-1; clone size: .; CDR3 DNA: TGCGCCAGCAGCTTGGGAGGGACAGCCCGCACAGATACGCAGTATTTT; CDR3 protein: CASSLGGTARTDTQYF
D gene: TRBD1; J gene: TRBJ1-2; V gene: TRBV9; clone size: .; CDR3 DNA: TGTGCCAGCAGCGTAGGAGACAGGGGCTCGACGGGGGGCTACACCTTC; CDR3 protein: CASSVGDRGSTGGYTF
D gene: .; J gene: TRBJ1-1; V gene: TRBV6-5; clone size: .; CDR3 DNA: TGTGCCACCAAACGAGACCCCCCCACTGAAGCTTTCTTT; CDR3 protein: CATKRDPPTEAFF
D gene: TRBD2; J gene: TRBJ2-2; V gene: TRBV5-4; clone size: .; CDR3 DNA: TGTGCCAGCAGCCGCCAAGGGACTAGCCTCCTTACCGGGGAGCTGTTTTTT; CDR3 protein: CASSRQGTSLLTGELFF
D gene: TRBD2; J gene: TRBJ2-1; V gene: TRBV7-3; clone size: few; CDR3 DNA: TGTGCCAGCAGCTTAATTCTAGCGGGCTACAATGAGCAGTTCTTC; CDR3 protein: CASSLILAGYNEQFF
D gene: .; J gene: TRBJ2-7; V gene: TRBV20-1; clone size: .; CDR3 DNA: TGCAGTGCTAGTCGGGGATTTCGAGGCGGCGGGGCCAACTCCTACGAGCAGTACTTC; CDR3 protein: CSASRGFRGGGANSYEQYF
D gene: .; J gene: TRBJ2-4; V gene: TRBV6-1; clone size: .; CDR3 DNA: TGTGCCAGCAGTGAGGAGGCAGGGAGGACCAAAAACATTCAGTACTTC; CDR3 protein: CASSEEAGRTKNIQYF
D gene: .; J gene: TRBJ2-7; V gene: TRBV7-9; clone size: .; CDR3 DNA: TGTGCCAGCAGCCAGACCGGAGACGAGCAGTACTTC; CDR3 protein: CASSQTGDEQYF
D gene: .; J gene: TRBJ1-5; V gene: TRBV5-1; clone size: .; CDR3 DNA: TGCGCCAGCAGCTCTGGGACCTCCAATCAGCCCCAGCATTTT; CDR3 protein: CASSSGTSNQPQHF
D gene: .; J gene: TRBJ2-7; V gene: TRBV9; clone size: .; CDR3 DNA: TGTGCCAGCAGCGTAGTAGATGGCTCCTACGAGCAGTACTTC; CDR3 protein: CASSVVDGSYEQYF
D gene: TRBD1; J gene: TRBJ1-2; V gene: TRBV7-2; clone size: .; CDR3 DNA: TGTGCCAGCACCCTCCGGGACAGAACTTACTATGGCTACACCTTC; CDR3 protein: CASTLRDRTYYGYTF
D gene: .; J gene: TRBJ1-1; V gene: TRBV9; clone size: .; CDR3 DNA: TGTGCCAGCAGCAGAAATAACAGGCAGGGTCACACTGAAGCTTTCTTT; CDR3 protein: CASSRNNRQGHTEAFF
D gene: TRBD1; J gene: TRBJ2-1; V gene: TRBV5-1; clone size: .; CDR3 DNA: TGCGCCAGCAGCGTTCGACAGGGGAGCTCCTACAATGAGCAGTTCTTC; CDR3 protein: CASSVRQGSSYNEQFF
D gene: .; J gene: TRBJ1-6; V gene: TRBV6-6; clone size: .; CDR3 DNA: TGTGCCAGCAGTTACCGGGGTGGTTCACCCCTCCACTTT; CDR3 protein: CASSYRGGSPLHF
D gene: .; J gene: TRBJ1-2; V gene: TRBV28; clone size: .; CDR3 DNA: TGTGCCACCATTCGTTTAGGAGTCTATGGCTACACCTTC; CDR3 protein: CATIRLGVYGYTF
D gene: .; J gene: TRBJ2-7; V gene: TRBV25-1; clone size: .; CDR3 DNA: TGTGCCAGCAGTCCTTCCTACGAGCAGTACTTC; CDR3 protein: CASSPSYEQYF
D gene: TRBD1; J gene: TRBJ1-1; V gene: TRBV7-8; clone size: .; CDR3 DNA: TGTGCCAGCAGCGAGCGGGGACAGGGGGTCGCTGAAGCTTTCTTT; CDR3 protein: CASSERGQGVAEAFF
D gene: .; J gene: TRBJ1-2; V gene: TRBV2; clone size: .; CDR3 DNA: TGTGCCAGCAGTTTAACAACACAGGTGCCTGGCTACACCTTC; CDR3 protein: CASSLTTQVPGYTF
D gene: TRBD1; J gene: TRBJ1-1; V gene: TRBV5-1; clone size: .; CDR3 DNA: TGCGCCAGCAGCTCGGGACAGGGGATGAACACTGAAGCTTTCTTT; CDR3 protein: CASSSGQGMNTEAFF
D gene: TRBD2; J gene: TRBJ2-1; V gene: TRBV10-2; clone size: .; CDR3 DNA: TGCGCCAGCAGCCTTAGCGGGGGCCCCCTGGGTGAGCAGTTCTTC; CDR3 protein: CASSLSGGPLGEQFF
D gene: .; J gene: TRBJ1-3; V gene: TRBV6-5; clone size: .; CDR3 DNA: TGTGCCAGCAGTTACGGCCCAGGAACCATATATTTT; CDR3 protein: CASSYGPGTIYF
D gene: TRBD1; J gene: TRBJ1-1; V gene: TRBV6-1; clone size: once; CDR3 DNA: TGTGCCAGCAGTGAAGCCATACCGGGACAGCAGAACACTGAAGCTTTCTTT; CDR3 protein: CASSEAIPGQQNTEAFF
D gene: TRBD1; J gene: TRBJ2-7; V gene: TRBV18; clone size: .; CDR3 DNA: TGTGCCAGCTCACCACGAACGACAGGGGCGATCGAGCAGTACTTC; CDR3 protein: CASSPRTTGAIEQYF
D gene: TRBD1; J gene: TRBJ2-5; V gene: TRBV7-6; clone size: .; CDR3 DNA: TGTGCCAGCAGCTCGACAGGGCCTGAGACCCAGTACTTC; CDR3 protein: CASSSTGPETQYF
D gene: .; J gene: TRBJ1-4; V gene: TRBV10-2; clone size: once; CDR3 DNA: TGCGCCAGCAGTGAGTGGGGGTTGAATGAAAAACTGTTTTTT; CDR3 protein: CASSEWGLNEKLFF
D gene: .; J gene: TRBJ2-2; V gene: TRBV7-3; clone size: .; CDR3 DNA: TGTGCCAGCAGCCCTTTACGGCGTACCGGGGAGCTGTTTTTT; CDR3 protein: CASSPLRRTGELFF
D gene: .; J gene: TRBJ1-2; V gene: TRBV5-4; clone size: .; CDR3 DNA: TGTGCCAGCATCTGGGGTGGTGGCTACACCTTC; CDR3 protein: CASIWGGGYTF
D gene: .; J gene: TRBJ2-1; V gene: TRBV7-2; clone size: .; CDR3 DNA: TGTGCCAGCAGGCCAGTGGGGGTTAATGAGCAGTTCTTC; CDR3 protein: CASRPVGVNEQFF
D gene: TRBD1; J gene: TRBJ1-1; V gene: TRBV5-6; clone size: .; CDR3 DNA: TGTGCCAGCAGCGCGTCCGGGACAGGGCGAGTAAAGAACACTGAAGCTTTCTTT; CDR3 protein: CASSASGTGRVKNTEAFF
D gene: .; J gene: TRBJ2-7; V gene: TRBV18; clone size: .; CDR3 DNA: TGTGCCAGCTCACCAAAACCCGCGATGGGGCCCTACGAGCAGTACTTC; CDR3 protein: CASSPKPAMGPYEQYF
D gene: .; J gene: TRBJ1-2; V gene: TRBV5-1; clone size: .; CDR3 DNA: TGCGCCAGCAGCTTGGGGCAGATCCTGAGCTATGGCTACACCTTC; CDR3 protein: CASSLGQILSYGYTF
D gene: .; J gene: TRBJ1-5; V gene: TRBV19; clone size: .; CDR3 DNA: TGTGCCAGCCACCCGGAACAGAGAAATCAGCCCCAGCATTTT; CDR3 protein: CASHPEQRNQPQHF
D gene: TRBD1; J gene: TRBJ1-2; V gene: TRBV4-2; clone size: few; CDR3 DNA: TGTGCCAGCAGCCGGACAGGTCCACGCTATGGCTACACCTTC; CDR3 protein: CASSRTGPRYGYTF
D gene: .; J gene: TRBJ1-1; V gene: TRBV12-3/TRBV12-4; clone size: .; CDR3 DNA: TGTGCCAGCAGCCACCTCCGGGCAGTGGGTTTCTTT; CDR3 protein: CASSHLRAVGFF
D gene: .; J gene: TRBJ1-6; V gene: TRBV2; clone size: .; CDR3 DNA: TGTGCCAGCAGTCTAGGGGCCGGCAGTTCACCCCTCCACTTT; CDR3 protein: CASSLGAGSSPLHF
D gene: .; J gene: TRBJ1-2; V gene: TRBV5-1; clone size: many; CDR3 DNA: TGCGCCAGCAGCTCCGCGGGGATTCGTGGCTACACCTTC; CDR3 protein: CASSSAGIRGYTF
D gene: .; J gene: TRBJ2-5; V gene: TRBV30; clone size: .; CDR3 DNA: TGTGCCTGGAGCCAGGGGGGAATTGGGGAGACCCAGTACTTC; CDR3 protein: CAWSQGGIGETQYF
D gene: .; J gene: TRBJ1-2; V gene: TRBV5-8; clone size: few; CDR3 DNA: TGTGCCAGCAGCTTGGGCGGTTCGAACTATGGCTACACCTTC; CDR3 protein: CASSLGGSNYGYTF
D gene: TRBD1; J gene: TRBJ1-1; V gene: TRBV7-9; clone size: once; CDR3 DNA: TGTGCCAGCAGCTGGGGGACAGGGGGCGTCTTGAACACTGAAGCTTTCTTT; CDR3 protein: CASSWGTGGVLNTEAFF
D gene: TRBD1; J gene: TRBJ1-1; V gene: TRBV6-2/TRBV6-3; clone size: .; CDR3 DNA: TGTGCCAGCAGTTACCCAACCGACAGGGTCGGAGCTTTCTTT; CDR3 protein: CASSYPTDRVGAFF
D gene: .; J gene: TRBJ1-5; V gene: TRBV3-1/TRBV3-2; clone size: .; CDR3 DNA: TGTGCCAGCAGCCTAGATAGGAATCAGCCCCAGCATTTT; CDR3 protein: CASSLDRNQPQHF
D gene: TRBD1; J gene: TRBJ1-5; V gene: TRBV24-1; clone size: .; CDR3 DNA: TGTGCCACCAGTGAAAGACAGGGGAATCAGCCCCAGCATTTT; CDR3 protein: CATSERQGNQPQHF
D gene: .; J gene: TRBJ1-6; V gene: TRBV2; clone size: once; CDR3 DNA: TGTGCCAGCAACCCCGAGACAGGAGGAAATTCACCCCTCCACTTT; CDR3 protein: CASNPETGGNSPLHF
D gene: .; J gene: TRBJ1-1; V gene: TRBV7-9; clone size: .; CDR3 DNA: TGTGCCAGCAGCCCCGAGGAAAGAGAAGCTTTCTTT; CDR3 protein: CASSPEEREAFF
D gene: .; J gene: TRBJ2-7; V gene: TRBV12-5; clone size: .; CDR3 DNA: TGTGCTAGTCGGGGAGGGGGCCCCTACGAGCAGTACTTC; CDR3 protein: CASRGGGPYEQYF
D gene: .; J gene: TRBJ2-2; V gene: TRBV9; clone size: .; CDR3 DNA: TGTGCCAGCAGCGTGGCGGGACCCTCCGGGGAGCTGTTTTTT; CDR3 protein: CASSVAGPSGELFF
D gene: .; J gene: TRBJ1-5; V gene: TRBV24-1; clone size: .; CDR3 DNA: TGTGCCACCAGTGGGGGGAACCAGCCCCAGCATTTT; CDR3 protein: CATSGGNQPQHF